Listed below are T cell receptor beta chains from one sample, sequenced in a study of cytomegalovirus exposure and HLA in healthy donors. Repertoires were generated with immunoSEQ multiplex PCR, while TCRdb's copy carries only in-frame clones and drops some. The table records about 190,000 clones, 73% of them present only once. Sequencing was done on a sample of PBMCs. These receptors originate from a woman in her 30s in good health and CMV-seronegative. Both conserved end residues are part of each CDR3. The D gene is left open where the match is weak. Size is omitted from some rows. Given values are once, few, many or a class for expanded clones.

CDR3nt,CDR3aa,v_gene,d_gene,j_gene,abundance
TGTGCCAGCAGCATTTCTAGCGGGAGCTCCTACAATGAGCAGTTCTTC,CASSISSGSSYNEQFF,TRBV7-2,TRBD2,TRBJ2-1,NA
TGCGCCAGCAGCCCTAACAGGGACAACTATGGCTACACCTTC,CASSPNRDNYGYTF,TRBV5-1,NA,TRBJ1-2,few
TGCAGCGTTGGATCAAGGGGGGGAGGCTACACCTTC,CSVGSRGGGYTF,TRBV29-1,NA,TRBJ1-2,NA
TGCAGCGTTGAAGGCGGCAAGCATGAGCAGTTCTTC,CSVEGGKHEQFF,TRBV29-1,NA,TRBJ2-1,NA
TGTGCCAGCAGTAGCACAGGGGAAGCTAACTATGGCTACACCTTC,CASSSTGEANYGYTF,TRBV28,TRBD1,TRBJ1-2,NA
TGTGCCAGCTCATGGGAGGATGTCTTGGCCTACGAGCAGTACTTC,CASSWEDVLAYEQYF,TRBV18,NA,TRBJ2-7,NA
TGTGCCAGCTCACACATGAGGATGGGTGTTAGCACAGATACGCAGTATTTT,CASSHMRMGVSTDTQYF,TRBV18,NA,TRBJ2-3,few
TGTGCCAGCAGTTACTCGTATAGTTTCAATGAGCAGTTCTTC,CASSYSYSFNEQFF,TRBV6-5,NA,TRBJ2-1,once
TGCGCCAGCAGCCGAAAGGGACAGGACCAAGGTAACTCACCCCTCCACTTT,CASSRKGQDQGNSPLHF,TRBV5-1,TRBD1,TRBJ1-6,NA
TGTGCCAGCAGCTCCGGACTTTTGAACACCGGGGAGCTGTTTTTT,CASSSGLLNTGELFF,TRBV5-6,NA,TRBJ2-2,once
TGTGCCAGCTCACCACCTTCTAGCGGGACCGTGACCCAGTACTTC,CASSPPSSGTVTQYF,TRBV18,TRBD2,TRBJ2-5,few
TGTGCCAGTAGTAAATGGACAGGGGCCCTTCTTAGCAATCAGCCCCAGCATTTT,CASSKWTGALLSNQPQHF,TRBV19,TRBD1,TRBJ1-5,once
TGTGCCAGTAGTATATTCCTCTCCAGGCTCAATGAGCAGTTCTTC,CASSIFLSRLNEQFF,TRBV19,NA,TRBJ2-1,NA
TGTGCCAGCAGCTTAGGAAGAGCGCAGGGGTCCTACGAGCAGTACTTC,CASSLGRAQGSYEQYF,TRBV7-8,NA,TRBJ2-7,few
TGTGCCAGCAGCCTCACAGAGCAGTACTTC,CASSLTEQYF,TRBV11-2,NA,TRBJ2-7,few
TGTGCCAGCAGCATACGACTGAGCGGGAACATTCAGTACTTC,CASSIRLSGNIQYF,TRBV5-4,NA,TRBJ2-4,few
TGTGCCAGCAGTTCGCAGGGCCGTAATTCACCCCTCCACTTT,CASSSQGRNSPLHF,TRBV6-5,NA,TRBJ1-6,NA
TGCGCCAGCAGCTTACTAACCGGGACTAGCACCCGGGAGCAGTACTTC,CASSLLTGTSTREQYF,TRBV5-1,TRBD2,TRBJ2-7,NA
TGCGCCAGCAGCCCCCGTGATCCCGGGAGCTACGAGCAGTACTTC,CASSPRDPGSYEQYF,TRBV4-1,NA,TRBJ2-7,NA
TGTGCCAGCAGTGATACTAGCGTAGGCGAGCAGTACTTC,CASSDTSVGEQYF,TRBV6-1,TRBD2,TRBJ2-7,NA
TGCGCCAGCAGCTCACAGGGTCCGGCTAATGAAAAACTGTTTTTT,CASSSQGPANEKLFF,TRBV5-1,NA,TRBJ1-4,NA
TGCGCCAGCAGCTTGTTGGACTTGCAAGAGACCCAGTACTTC,CASSLLDLQETQYF,TRBV5-1,NA,TRBJ2-5,few
TGTGCCAGCAGCACCCTGAGCTCCTACAATGAGCAGTTCTTC,CASSTLSSYNEQFF,TRBV2,NA,TRBJ2-1,few
TGCGCCAGCAGCCAAGGGGTAGCGGGCCTTTACAATGAGCAGTTCTTC,CASSQGVAGLYNEQFF,TRBV4-3,TRBD2,TRBJ2-1,NA
TGTGCCAGTACTAGCCCGGGGCCAACTAATGAAAAACTGTTTTTT,CASTSPGPTNEKLFF,TRBV7-9,NA,TRBJ1-4,NA
TGTGCCAGCAGCGAGGCTAGCGGGGGTCGTGATACGCAGTATTTT,CASSEASGGRDTQYF,TRBV9,TRBD2,TRBJ2-3,NA
TGTGCCAGCAGCCGGTCCAGGGGCTTGGACACTGAAGCTTTCTTT,CASSRSRGLDTEAFF,TRBV7-8,NA,TRBJ1-1,few
TGTGCCAGCAGCCGAGGGCTTGGACTAGTCACCGGGGAGCTGTTTTTT,CASSRGLGLVTGELFF,TRBV14,TRBD2,TRBJ2-2,NA
TGTGCCAGCAGCTTAATACTTAGCGGGGTCAATGAGCAGTTCTTC,CASSLILSGVNEQFF,TRBV7-3,TRBD2,TRBJ2-1,NA
TGTGCCAGCAGCTTAGGAAGGCGGCAGACTTACACTGAAGCTTTCTTT,CASSLGRRQTYTEAFF,TRBV7-2,NA,TRBJ1-1,NA
TGTGCCAGCCTTACAGTGTTTGCTGGAGGCTACACCTTC,CASLTVFAGGYTF,TRBV2,NA,TRBJ1-2,NA
TGTGCCAGCAGCTTAGCCAGGGGGCAAGAGACCCAGTACTTC,CASSLARGQETQYF,TRBV7-2,TRBD1,TRBJ2-5,NA
TGTGCCTGGAGGGACGAAACCTCGGGGACTAATGAAAAACTGTTTTTT,CAWRDETSGTNEKLFF,TRBV30,NA,TRBJ1-4,NA
TGCAGCGTCTTGGGACAACCGAACACTGAAGCTTTCTTT,CSVLGQPNTEAFF,TRBV29-1,NA,TRBJ1-1,NA
TGTGCCAGCAGCAAAGCGGGGGCGGGACAGGGTCCCTACAATGAGCAGTTCTTC,CASSKAGAGQGPYNEQFF,TRBV21-1,NA,TRBJ2-1,NA
TGTGCCAGCAGCCGAGGACAGGGGGTCGGTGATGAGCAGTTCTTC,CASSRGQGVGDEQFF,TRBV5-8,TRBD1,TRBJ2-1,few
TGTGCCAGCAGCTTGGAAAGGGCGGGGGAGACCCAGTACTTC,CASSLERAGETQYF,TRBV5-6,NA,TRBJ2-5,NA
TGTGCCAGCAGCGCCCCTCCCTCCTACGAGCAGTACTTC,CASSAPPSYEQYF,TRBV9,NA,TRBJ2-7,NA
TGTGCCAGCAGTGTAGGACAGGAGGGCAGCCGGGCCTCACAAGAGACCCAGTACTTC,CASSVGQEGSRASQETQYF,TRBV6-4,NA,TRBJ2-5,NA
TGTGCCAGCAGCTTAGCGGGAGGTTTCTCTGGAAACACCATATATTTT,CASSLAGGFSGNTIYF,TRBV7-7,NA,TRBJ1-3,NA
TGTGCCAGCAGCTGGGACCGTTGGAGGGCGAACACTGAAGCTTTCTTT,CASSWDRWRANTEAFF,TRBV11-2,NA,TRBJ1-1,NA
TGTGCCAGCAGATCCGGGAGCTCCTACGAGCAGTACTTC,CASRSGSSYEQYF,TRBV4-2,NA,TRBJ2-7,NA
TGTGCCAGCAGTTCAGATATGGGACAGGGGGGATCCGAGCAGTACTTC,CASSSDMGQGGSEQYF,TRBV6-5,TRBD1,TRBJ2-7,NA
TGTGCCAGCAGTTTATCAGGGAGGAAAGCCGGGGAGCTGTTTTTT,CASSLSGRKAGELFF,TRBV28,NA,TRBJ2-2,few
TGTGCCAGCAGCCTAGATGGGGTCGTAGGACTAGCGGGAGAGGATACGCAGTATTTT,CASSLDGVVGLAGEDTQYF,TRBV11-1,TRBD2,TRBJ2-3,few